These 21 T cell receptor beta chains were sequenced from one sample in a study of vaccination effects on CD4 cells after COVID-19. These receptors are not linked to any known antigen. Using immunoSEQ multiplex PCR, the repertoire was profiled, and TCRdb retains in-frame clones only, with some absent. Of fewer than 65,000 clones listed, more than 80% were seen once; the top ten hold under 3%. In the ViraFEST assay, antigen-specific CD4+ clonotypes were identified by expansion after peptide-pool stimulation. Isolation of CD4+ T cells took place after 10 days of culture. Specimen: CD4+ T cells from PBMCs cultured with HCoV-229E spike peptides, collected before COVID-19 vaccination. All receptors come from a human donor who received a COVID-19 vaccine.

V is TRBV11-2 and J is TRBJ2-3; maybe TRBD2 (6 bases). The length of the CDR3 is 13 residues. CDR1 SGHAT and CDR2 FQNNGV come from the germline V gene. Trimming took 2 bases from V and 5 from J, leaving 8 bases between them. The DNA for the CDR3 is TGTGCCAGCAGCTTACTAGCGATAGATACGCAGTATTTT. Amino acid sequence: CASSLLAIDTQYF.

V is TRBV2 and J is TRBJ2-3, with 9 positions matching TRBD2. CDR3 length: 16 residues. Germline CDR1 SNHLY, CDR2 FYNNEI. The junction had 8 bases not matched to a gene; V was cut back by 4 bases and J by 3 bases. The CDR3 sequence: CASSVRRGGFTDTQYF. The CDR3 nucleotides read TGTGCCAGCAGTGTTAGGCGGGGGGGCTTTACAGATACGCAGTATTTT.

The V call is TRBV5-1, the J call TRBJ1-1, with 10 bases fitting TRBD1. V lost 3 bases, J lost 1 base, and 6 bases stayed unmatched. Germline assignment: CDR1 SGHRS and CDR2 YFSETQ. The length of the CDR3 is 16 residues. DNA for the CDR3: TGCGCCAGCAGCTGGGGACAGGGGTTAGGGAACACTGAAGCTTTCTTT. Amino acids: CASSWGQGLGNTEAFF. Full variable domain (missing parts from reference TRBV5-1 and TRBJ1-1): KAGVTQTPRYLIKTRGQQVTLSCSPISGHRSVSWYQQTPGQGLQFLFEYFSETQRNKGNFPGRFSGRQFSNSRSEMNVSTLELGDSALYLCASSWGQGLGNTEAFFGQGTRLTVV.

This clone was seen just once. The chain joins TRBV12-3 or TRBV12-4 to TRBJ1-2, with D unclear. Trimming cost V 3 bases and J 5 bases, with 10 bases left between them. The CDR3 sequence is 13 residues long. The CDR3 reads CASSLRGDYGYTF. The CDR3 DNA follows: TGTGCCAGCAGTTTGCGAGGAGATTATGGCTACACCTTC.

V is TRBV27 and J is TRBJ2-1; TRBD2 aligns across 9 bases. V shed 3 bases and J 0 bases; nucleotides not matched to a gene: 9. This CDR3 has 18 amino acids. Looked up from germline, CDR1 is MNHEY and CDR2 is SMNVEV (reference sequence). In nucleotides, the CDR3 is TGTGCCAGCAGTTTTCCCCGCGGGAGGGTTGGCTCCTACAATGAGCAGTTCTTC. It yields the protein CASSFPRGRVGSYNEQFF.

The V and J genes are TRBV27 and TRBJ1-1; D possibly corresponds to TRBD1 (5 bases). In germline, CDR1 is MNHEY, CDR2 SMNVEV (reference sequence). Between the trimmed V and J ends, which lost 5 bases and 2 bases, there was a span of 15 bases. The CDR3 spans 15 residues. CDR3 nucleotides: TGTGCCAGCAGTCTATTGACGAGGGGTAACACTGAAGCTTTCTTT. Residues: CASSLLTRGNTEAFF.

J is TRBJ1-1 and V is TRBV12-3 or TRBV12-4; D remains ambiguous. V lost 6 bases, J lost 1 base, and 9 bases lay in between. This CDR3 comprises 13 residues. CDR3 protein: CASSLTANTEAFF. The CDR3 DNA is TGTGCCAGCAGCCTTACAGCGAACACTGAAGCTTTCTTT.

This sequence joins TRBV4-3 and TRBJ2-2; tentative D call: TRBD1 (6 bases). The CDR3 is 14 residues long. Germline CDR1 reads LGHNA; CDR2 reads YSLEER. Trimming pared 4 bases from V and 5 bases from J, leaving 11 bases between. The CDR3 DNA reads TGCGCCAGCAGCCTCTTACAGGGTACCGGGGAGCTGTTTTTT. This gives the protein CASSLLQGTGELFF.

The V call is TRBV30, the J call TRBJ2-3, with D unresolved. The CDR3 contains 14 residues. With 0 bases removed from V and 2 bases from J, the gap between germline ends came to 9 bases. Germline CDR1 is GTSNPN and CDR2 is SVGIG (reference sequence). CDR3: CAWSVGGNTDTQYF. The CDR3 DNA is TGTGCCTGGAGTGTCGGCGGTAACACAGATACGCAGTATTTT.

V is TRBV9 and J is TRBJ1-6; perhaps TRBD1 as D (6 bases). Germline V CDR1 and CDR2: SGDLS, YYNGEE. V lost 3 bases, J lost 5 bases, and 12 bases lay in between. This CDR3 contains 15 residues. CDR3 in DNA: TGTGCCAGCAGCGACGACAGGAGCCATAATTCACCCCTCCACTTT. Translating it yields CASSDDRSHNSPLHF.

As concerns this clone: Other nucleotide sequences in the sample specify the same CDR3. The CDR3: CAWSVQGDQPQHF. CDR3 nucleotide sequence: TGTGCCTGGAGTGTACAGGGCGATCAGCCCCAGCATTTT. The V gene is TRBV30, the J gene TRBJ1-5, with D possibly TRBD1 on 6 matching bases. The length of the CDR3 is 13 residues. Trimming took 0 bases from V and 5 from J, leaving 8 bases between them. Germline V CDR1 and CDR2: GTSNPN, SVGIG (reference sequence).

J is TRBJ1-5 and V is TRBV5-4, with D hard to call. The V end was cut by 4 bases, the J end by 0 bases, with 5 bases between. Germline V gene lookup returns CDR1 SGHNT and CDR2 YYREEE (reference sequence). This CDR3 region has 13 residues. CDR3 sequence reads: CASSAGSNQPQHF. CDR3 in DNA: TGTGCCAGCAGCGCGGGTAGCAATCAGCCCCAGCATTTT.

CDR3: CASSLAGARGDTQYF. For the CDR3, the DNA is TGTGCCAGCAGTTTGGCGGGGGCCAGAGGAGATACGCAGTATTTT. V gene TRBV6-2 or TRBV6-3 combines with J gene TRBJ2-3; possible D gene TRBD2, 7 bases. Trimming removed 4 bases at V and 5 bases at J, with 16 bases between. This CDR3 has 15 amino acids. Germline values: CDR1 MNHEY, CDR2 SVGEGT.

The chain carries TRBV19 and TRBJ1-1; tentative D call: TRBD1 (5 bases). Germline CDR1 and CDR2: LNHDA and SQIVND (reference sequence). V was clipped by 8 bases and J by 4 bases, with 14 bases between them. The CDR3 spans 13 residues. CDR3 in amino acids: CASATGRGTEAFF. The CDR3 region has the DNA TGTGCCAGTGCTACCGGGAGGGGCACTGAAGCTTTCTTT.

This rearrangement joins TRBV5-8 to TRBJ2-1; maybe TRBD1 (5 bases). CDR3 length: 15 residues. The germline V gene has CDR1 SGHTS and CDR2 YDEGEE. Trimming took off 0 bases at V and 4 bases at J, with 11 bases between the two ends. CDR3 in DNA: TGTGCCAGCAGCTTGGGACAGCTTCCTTACAATGAGCAGTTCTTC. Translated, it gives CASSLGQLPYNEQFF.

The chain combines TRBV6-5 with TRBJ1-5; D not certain. Looked up from germline, CDR1 is MNHEY and CDR2 is SVGAGI. V dropped 1 base and J dropped 0 bases, with 7 bases sitting between them. The CDR3 spans 15 residues. CDR3 amino acids: CASSYWATSNQPQHF. Here the CDR3 DNA reads TGTGCCAGCAGTTACTGGGCGACTAGCAATCAGCCCCAGCATTTT.

This clone was seen a single time. The gene calls are TRBV4-2 and TRBJ1-5; D might be TRBD1 (6 bases). This CDR3 spans 15 amino acids. Trimming stripped 3 bases from V and 0 bases from J, with 9 bases between. In germline, CDR1 is LGHNA, CDR2 YNFKEQ. The DNA for the CDR3 is TGTGCCAGCAGCCAGACAGGTTATAGCAATCAGCCCCAGCATTTT. Protein sequence: CASSQTGYSNQPQHF.

The chain carries TRBV5-6 and TRBJ1-4; D remains ambiguous. The CDR3 length is 12 residues. Germline loops: CDR1 SGHDT, CDR2 YYEEEE. Between the trimmed V and J ends, which lost 5 bases and 7 bases, there was a span of 9 bases. CDR3 nucleotide sequence: TGTGCCAGCAGTTTGAGATCTGAAAAACTGTTTTTT. Amino acid sequence: CASSLRSEKLFF.

The V call is TRBV12-2, the J call TRBJ2-7; the table assigns TRBD2, which was not confirmed against the DNA. TRBV12-2 is classified as a pseudogene. The CDR3 is 17 residues long. CDR3 sequence (DNA): TGTGCAAGTCGCTTAGACCCCCGGCGGGGGGCGTCCTACGAGCAGTACGTC. Its protein product is CASRLDPRRGASYEQYV.

This clone turned up a few times. The V gene is TRBV5-5, the J gene TRBJ1-6; TRBD1 is a possible D gene (5 bases). The length of the CDR3 is 14 residues. Germline-derived CDR1 and CDR2 are SGHKS and YYEKEE (reference sequence). Deletions cut 2 bases from V and 10 bases from J, with 13 bases between. The DNA for the CDR3 is TGTGCCAGCAGCTTTGTATCGCCAGGGTCACCCCTCCACTTT. Residues: CASSFVSPGSPLHF.

This clone was seen more than once but under ten times. The chain has TRBV5-8 and TRBJ1-5, with D unresolved. There are 14 residues in the CDR3. Germline CDR1 reads SGHTS; CDR2 reads YDEGEE. V lost 4 bases to trimming and J lost 7 bases, with 15 bases between them. The DNA for the CDR3 is TGTGCCAGCAGCCTCCTTCGAGGGTGGCAGCCCCAGCATTTT. Its translation is CASSLLRGWQPQHF.